Listed below are T cell receptor beta chains from one sample, sequenced in a study of T cells in Graves' hyperthyroidism and ophthalmopathy. MiXCR, applied by TCRdb to the multiplex PCR reads, yields one record per CDR3 protein. There are 700,000 or so distinct CDR3 sequences in the sample; approximately 16% occur only once, and around 8% lies in the top ten. Sequenced material: blood. Every receptor here comes from a man younger than 35 with Graves' hyperthyroidism. The CDR3 runs from the conserved cysteine through the conserved F or W. D genes are given only for firm matches. A row's size may be missing; if present it is once, few, many or a size class.

v_gene: TRBV19; j_gene: TRBJ2-5; d_gene: NA; abundance: many; CDR3nt: TGTGCCAGTAGTATAGAAACAGGGGAGACCCAGTACTTC; CDR3aa: CASSIETGETQYF
v_gene: TRBV13; j_gene: TRBJ2-7; d_gene: NA; abundance: many; CDR3nt: TGTGCCAGCAGCTTAGGGGGGGAAAGGGGATCCTACGAGCAGTACTTC; CDR3aa: CASSLGGERGSYEQYF
v_gene: TRBV28; j_gene: TRBJ2-1; d_gene: TRBD2; abundance: many; CDR3nt: TGTGCCAGCAGTTTGACTAGCGGGAGGCCCAGCTCCTACAATGAGCAGTTCTTC; CDR3aa: CASSLTSGRPSSYNEQFF
v_gene: TRBV27; j_gene: TRBJ2-4; d_gene: TRBD1; abundance: many; CDR3nt: TGTGCCAGCGGGACAGTGGGGGCCAAAAACATTCAGTACTTC; CDR3aa: CASGTVGAKNIQYF
v_gene: TRBV19; j_gene: TRBJ2-3; d_gene: TRBD2; abundance: few; CDR3nt: TGTGCCACCCTAGCGGAGAGCACAGATACGCAGTATTTT; CDR3aa: CATLAESTDTQYF
v_gene: TRBV11-2; j_gene: TRBJ2-7; d_gene: NA; abundance: NA; CDR3nt: TGTGCCAGCAGGAACCTCGCCGGGGCGTCCGAGCAGTACTTC; CDR3aa: CASRNLAGASEQYF
v_gene: TRBV20-1; j_gene: TRBJ2-7; d_gene: NA; abundance: many; CDR3nt: TGCAGTGCTAGAGACCCCGCCCTAGGGGGGCTCGAGCAGTACTTC; CDR3aa: CSARDPALGGLEQYF
v_gene: TRBV2; j_gene: TRBJ2-1; d_gene: NA; abundance: many; CDR3nt: TGTGCCAGCCGGCCCCGTCTAGCGCCCAATGAGCAGTTCTTC; CDR3aa: CASRPRLAPNEQFF
v_gene: TRBV15; j_gene: TRBJ2-5; d_gene: NA; abundance: few; CDR3nt: TGTGCCACCAGCAGAGACCAGGGAAAACAGTACTTC; CDR3aa: CATSRDQGKQYF
v_gene: TRBV30; j_gene: TRBJ2-7; d_gene: NA; abundance: many; CDR3nt: TGTGCCTGGAATCTGGCGGGGCTCTACGAGCAGTACTTC; CDR3aa: CAWNLAGLYEQYF
v_gene: TRBV2; j_gene: TRBJ2-1; d_gene: NA; abundance: many; CDR3nt: TGTGCCAGCAGTGGCCGGGATGCGACGGGACCTGAGCAGTTCTTC; CDR3aa: CASSGRDATGPEQFF
v_gene: TRBV29-1; j_gene: TRBJ2-7; d_gene: NA; abundance: few; CDR3nt: TGCAGCGGTAGTAGCCCCTACGAGCAGTACTTC; CDR3aa: CSGSSPYEQYF
v_gene: TRBV6-1; j_gene: TRBJ1-1; d_gene: TRBD1; abundance: NA; CDR3nt: TGTGCCAGCAGTGAAGTTGGGGACAGGAGAACTGAAGCTTTCTTT; CDR3aa: CASSEVGDRRTEAFF
v_gene: TRBV19; j_gene: TRBJ2-3; d_gene: TRBD2; abundance: few; CDR3nt: TGTGCCAGTAGTATACTAGCGGGAGTCGAAACAGATACGCAGTATTTT; CDR3aa: CASSILAGVETDTQYF
v_gene: TRBV4-3; j_gene: TRBJ2-7; d_gene: TRBD2; abundance: NA; CDR3nt: TGCGCCAGCAGCCCCGCGACTAGCGACTACGAGCAGTACTTC; CDR3aa: CASSPATSDYEQYF
v_gene: TRBV30; j_gene: TRBJ1-5; d_gene: NA; abundance: once; CDR3nt: TGTGCCTGGAAGGCCGGAGGGTACAATCAGCCCCAGCATTTT; CDR3aa: CAWKAGGYNQPQHF
v_gene: TRBV28; j_gene: TRBJ1-1; d_gene: TRBD1; abundance: many; CDR3nt: TGTGCCAGCAGCCCTCGTGGCAGGGGGATCGACACTGAAGCTTTCTTT; CDR3aa: CASSPRGRGIDTEAFF
v_gene: TRBV5-4; j_gene: TRBJ1-2; d_gene: NA; abundance: few; CDR3nt: TGTGCCAGCAGCTTGGACGGATCTTCTAACTATGGCTACACCTTC; CDR3aa: CASSLDGSSNYGYTF
v_gene: TRBV11-2; j_gene: TRBJ2-1; d_gene: TRBD2; abundance: many; CDR3nt: TGTGCCAGCAGCTTGGGGGTGCGCGGGAGCGCCGATGAGCAGTTCTTC; CDR3aa: CASSLGVRGSADEQFF
v_gene: TRBV20-1; j_gene: TRBJ2-4; d_gene: TRBD2; abundance: NA; CDR3nt: TGCAGTGCTAGTTTAGCGGGAGTGGGAAACATTCAGTACTTC; CDR3aa: CSASLAGVGNIQYF
v_gene: TRBV20-1; j_gene: TRBJ2-1; d_gene: TRBD2; abundance: many; CDR3nt: TGCAGTGCTAGAAAATGGACTAGCGGGTTGTACAATGAGCAGTTCTTC; CDR3aa: CSARKWTSGLYNEQFF
v_gene: TRBV10-3; j_gene: TRBJ2-5; d_gene: NA; abundance: NA; CDR3nt: TGTGCCACCCGGGGTGCCCGGGAGACCCAGTACTTC; CDR3aa: CATRGARETQYF
v_gene: TRBV7-9; j_gene: TRBJ2-1; d_gene: TRBD2; abundance: NA; CDR3nt: TGTGCCAGCACCCCCCGGGGACTAGCGGGAGTGGTAAATGAGCAGTTCTTC; CDR3aa: CASTPRGLAGVVNEQFF
v_gene: TRBV5-1; j_gene: TRBJ2-7; d_gene: TRBD2; abundance: few; CDR3nt: TGCGCCAGCAGCATTAGCGGGGGCCTCTCCTACGAGCAGTACTTC; CDR3aa: CASSISGGLSYEQYF
v_gene: TRBV6-1; j_gene: TRBJ2-5; d_gene: NA; abundance: many; CDR3nt: TGTGCCAGCAGTTCCCCCCTGGGGGGAGCGGGGACCCAGTACTTC; CDR3aa: CASSSPLGGAGTQYF
v_gene: TRBV2; j_gene: TRBJ1-6; d_gene: NA; abundance: many; CDR3nt: TGTGCCAGCACGGGGGTCACCTATAATTCACCCCTCCACTTT; CDR3aa: CASTGVTYNSPLHF
v_gene: TRBV29-1; j_gene: TRBJ2-1; d_gene: TRBD2; abundance: once; CDR3nt: TGCAGCGCCCGTAGCGGGGGAAGCTCCTACAATGAGCAGTTCTTC; CDR3aa: CSARSGGSSYNEQFF
v_gene: TRBV7-9; j_gene: TRBJ2-7; d_gene: TRBD1; abundance: many; CDR3nt: TGTGCCAGCAGCTTAGGAGGGGGCACGGGCGAGCAGTACTTC; CDR3aa: CASSLGGGTGEQYF
v_gene: TRBV12-3/TRBV12-4; j_gene: TRBJ2-5; d_gene: NA; abundance: many; CDR3nt: TGTGCCAGCAGTTTTCGGTCGTTTGGGGAGACCCAGTACTTC; CDR3aa: CASSFRSFGETQYF
v_gene: TRBV11-2; j_gene: TRBJ2-7; d_gene: NA; abundance: many; CDR3nt: TGTGCCAGCAGCTTAGATAACGAGCAGTACTTC; CDR3aa: CASSLDNEQYF
v_gene: TRBV27; j_gene: TRBJ1-5; d_gene: NA; abundance: few; CDR3nt: TGTGCCAGCAGCCCAAAAGGGCCTTATAGCAATCAGCCCCAGCATTTT; CDR3aa: CASSPKGPYSNQPQHF
v_gene: TRBV6-1; j_gene: TRBJ2-7; d_gene: TRBD1; abundance: NA; CDR3nt: TGTGCCAGCAATGAGTGGGACAGACTATACGAGCAGTACTTC; CDR3aa: CASNEWDRLYEQYF
v_gene: TRBV5-1; j_gene: TRBJ2-6; d_gene: NA; abundance: NA; CDR3nt: TGCGCCAGCAGCTTAAACCCCCTGGAAGGGGCCAACGTCCTGACTTTC; CDR3aa: CASSLNPLEGANVLTF
v_gene: TRBV15; j_gene: TRBJ2-1; d_gene: NA; abundance: many; CDR3nt: TGTGCCACCAGCAGATCGAAGAATGAGCAGTTCTTC; CDR3aa: CATSRSKNEQFF
v_gene: TRBV2; j_gene: TRBJ2-1; d_gene: TRBD2; abundance: many; CDR3nt: TGTGCCAGCAGTGACGGCGGGGGCTCCTACAATGAGCAGTTCTTC; CDR3aa: CASSDGGGSYNEQFF
v_gene: TRBV9; j_gene: TRBJ2-1; d_gene: NA; abundance: many; CDR3nt: TGTGCCAGCAGCGTGAGGGGCGCAGTCTACAATGAGCAGTTCTTC; CDR3aa: CASSVRGAVYNEQFF
v_gene: TRBV6-5; j_gene: TRBJ1-1; d_gene: NA; abundance: many; CDR3nt: TGTGCCAGCAGTTACTTGGGACACAACACTGAAGCTTTCTTT; CDR3aa: CASSYLGHNTEAFF
v_gene: TRBV30; j_gene: TRBJ1-1; d_gene: NA; abundance: many; CDR3nt: TGTGCCTGGAGCCCAGCGAACACTGAAGCTTTCTTT; CDR3aa: CAWSPANTEAFF
v_gene: TRBV20-1; j_gene: TRBJ2-3; d_gene: TRBD2; abundance: NA; CDR3nt: TGCAGTGCCAGGACTAGCGGGAGTAGAGATACGCAGTATTTT; CDR3aa: CSARTSGSRDTQYF
v_gene: TRBV15; j_gene: TRBJ2-4; d_gene: TRBD1; abundance: NA; CDR3nt: TGTGCCACCAGCAGAGTGGCCCGGACAGGGCTCGGGGACATTCAGTACTTC; CDR3aa: CATSRVARTGLGDIQYF
v_gene: TRBV5-1; j_gene: TRBJ2-1; d_gene: NA; abundance: NA; CDR3nt: TGCGCCAGCAGCGGGACCCCTAGGGATGAGCAGTTCTTC; CDR3aa: CASSGTPRDEQFF
v_gene: TRBV5-6; j_gene: TRBJ1-4; d_gene: TRBD1; abundance: many; CDR3nt: TGTGCCAGCAGCTACCGACAGGGCTTTGGTGAAAAACTGTTTTTT; CDR3aa: CASSYRQGFGEKLFF
v_gene: TRBV6-1; j_gene: TRBJ1-6; d_gene: NA; abundance: NA; CDR3nt: TGTGCCAGCAGTGAAGAAGGATTGGGGATTAGCTCCTATAATTCACCCCTCCACTTT; CDR3aa: CASSEEGLGISSYNSPLHF
v_gene: TRBV30; j_gene: TRBJ1-1; d_gene: NA; abundance: many; CDR3nt: TGTGCCTACGAGGTTGCCACTGAAGCTTTCTTT; CDR3aa: CAYEVATEAFF
v_gene: TRBV5-6; j_gene: TRBJ1-5; d_gene: NA; abundance: few; CDR3nt: TGTGCCAGCAGCCCCCGGGGGGGGATTCAGCCCCAGCATTTT; CDR3aa: CASSPRGGIQPQHF
v_gene: TRBV19; j_gene: TRBJ2-3; d_gene: TRBD2; abundance: few; CDR3nt: TGTGCCAGTAGTATGGCGGGAGAAGGAACAGATACGCAGTATTTT; CDR3aa: CASSMAGEGTDTQYF
v_gene: TRBV3-1; j_gene: TRBJ2-1; d_gene: TRBD2; abundance: many; CDR3nt: TGTGCCAGCAGCCAAGATTGGGTCGACGGGAGGGCCTACAATGAGCAGTTCTTC; CDR3aa: CASSQDWVDGRAYNEQFF
v_gene: TRBV20-1; j_gene: TRBJ2-3; d_gene: NA; abundance: many; CDR3nt: TGCAGTGCTCGAAAAGGACCGGGGATCCGGGCAGATACGCAGTATTTT; CDR3aa: CSARKGPGIRADTQYF
v_gene: TRBV9; j_gene: TRBJ1-2; d_gene: NA; abundance: few; CDR3nt: TGTGCCAGCAGCGTAGAGGGGGGGGCCCTTGAAGGCTACACCTTC; CDR3aa: CASSVEGGALEGYTF
v_gene: TRBV20-1; j_gene: TRBJ2-7; d_gene: NA; abundance: many; CDR3nt: TGCAGTGCGAGCAGCAGGGCAACGGACGAGCAGTACTTC; CDR3aa: CSASSRATDEQYF
v_gene: TRBV2; j_gene: TRBJ2-4; d_gene: NA; abundance: NA; CDR3nt: TGTGCCAGCGTAGCAGGCGAGTTTCAGTACTTC; CDR3aa: CASVAGEFQYF
v_gene: TRBV20-1; j_gene: TRBJ2-2; d_gene: TRBD1; abundance: NA; CDR3nt: TGCAGTGCTAGAGCTCCTCGACAGGGAACCGGGGAGCTGTTTTTT; CDR3aa: CSARAPRQGTGELFF